This TCR beta chain was retrieved from a study of cytomegalovirus exposure and HLA in healthy donors. Study observations and caveats: TCR beta chains numbering more than 150 were designated cytomegalovirus-associated.

Both 60 Vbeta primers and 13 Jbeta primers went into the PCR. Original processing methods: As a later analysis found, there were 60 million to 90 million unique TCR beta chains, of which some 10 million were shared. Sequenced by immunoSEQ multiplex PCR; TCRdb stores in-frame clones only, minus some. The V and J calls and the clone size are those of that table, but D and trimming were determined from the DNA. The sample has around 140,000 clones, approximately 80% seen once. Germline loops: CDR1 SNHLY, CDR2 FYNNEI. The CDR3 covers 11 residues. V lost 6 bases, J lost 4 bases, and 4 bases lay in between. Regarding this clone: Its antigen is not identified.

J is TRBJ2-1 and V is TRBV2, with D unclear. This TCR came from a female donor in good health and CMV-seronegative. Sequenced material: PBMCs. CDR3 loop: CASSQYNEQFF. The CDR3 coding sequence is TGTGCCAGCAGCCAGTACAATGAGCAGTTCTTC.